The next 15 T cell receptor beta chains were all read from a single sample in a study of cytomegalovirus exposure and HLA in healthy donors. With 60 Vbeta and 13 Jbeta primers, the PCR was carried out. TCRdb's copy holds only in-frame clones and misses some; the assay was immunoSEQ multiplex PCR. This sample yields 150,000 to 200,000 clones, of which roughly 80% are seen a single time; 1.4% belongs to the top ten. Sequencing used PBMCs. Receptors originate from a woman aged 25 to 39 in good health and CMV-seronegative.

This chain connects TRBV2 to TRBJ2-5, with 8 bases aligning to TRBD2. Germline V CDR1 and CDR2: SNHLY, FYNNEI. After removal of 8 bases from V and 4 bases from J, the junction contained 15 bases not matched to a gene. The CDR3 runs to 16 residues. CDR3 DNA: TGTGCCAGCGAACGCTGGACGGGGGGGCCAGGAGAGACCCAGTACTTC. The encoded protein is CASERWTGGPGETQYF.

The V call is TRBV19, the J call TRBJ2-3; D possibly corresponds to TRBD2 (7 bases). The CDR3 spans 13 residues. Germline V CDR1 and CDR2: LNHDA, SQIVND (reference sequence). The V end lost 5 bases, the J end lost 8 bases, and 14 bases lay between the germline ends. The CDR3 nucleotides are TGTGCCAGTAGTCCCTCGGGGGGCGGTACGCAGTATTTT. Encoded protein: CASSPSGGGTQYF. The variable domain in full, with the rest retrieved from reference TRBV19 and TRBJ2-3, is DGGITQSPKYLFRKEGQNVTLSCEQNLNHDAMYWYRQDPGQGLRLIYYSQIVNDFQKGDIAEGYSVSREKKESFPLTVTSAQKNPTAFYLCASSPSGGGTQYFGPGTRLTVL.

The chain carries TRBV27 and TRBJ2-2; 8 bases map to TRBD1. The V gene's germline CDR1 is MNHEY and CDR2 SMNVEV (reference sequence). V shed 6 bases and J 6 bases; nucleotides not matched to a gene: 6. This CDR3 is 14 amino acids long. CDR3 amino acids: CASSPDRDAGELFF. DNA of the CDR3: TGTGCCAGCAGCCCGGACAGGGATGCCGGGGAGCTGTTTTTT.

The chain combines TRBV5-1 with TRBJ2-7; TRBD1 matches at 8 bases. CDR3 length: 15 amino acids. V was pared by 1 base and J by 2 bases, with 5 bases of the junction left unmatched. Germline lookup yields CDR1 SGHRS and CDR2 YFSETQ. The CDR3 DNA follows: TGCGCCAGCAGCTTGACAGGGGGAACAGCCTACGAGCAGTACTTC. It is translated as CASSLTGGTAYEQYF.

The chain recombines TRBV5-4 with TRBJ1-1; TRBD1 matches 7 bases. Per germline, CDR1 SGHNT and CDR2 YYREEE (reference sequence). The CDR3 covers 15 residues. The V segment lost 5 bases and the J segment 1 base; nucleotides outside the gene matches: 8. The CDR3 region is CASSQRGRENTEAFF. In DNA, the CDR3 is TGTGCCAGCAGTCAAAGGGGGCGCGAGAACACTGAAGCTTTCTTT.

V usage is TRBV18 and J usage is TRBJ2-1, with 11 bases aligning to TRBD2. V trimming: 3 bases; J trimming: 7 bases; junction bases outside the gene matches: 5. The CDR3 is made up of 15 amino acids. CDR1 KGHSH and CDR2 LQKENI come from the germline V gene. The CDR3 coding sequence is TGTGCCAGCTCACCTATAGGACTAGCGGGTAATGAGCAGTTCTTC. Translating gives CASSPIGLAGNEQFF.

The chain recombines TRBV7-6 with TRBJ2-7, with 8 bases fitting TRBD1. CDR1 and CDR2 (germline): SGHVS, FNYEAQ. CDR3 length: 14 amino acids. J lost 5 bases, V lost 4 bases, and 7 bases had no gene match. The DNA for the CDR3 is TGTGCCAGCAGCTCCAGACAGGGGCTCGACGAGCAGTACTTC. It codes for CASSSRQGLDEQYF.

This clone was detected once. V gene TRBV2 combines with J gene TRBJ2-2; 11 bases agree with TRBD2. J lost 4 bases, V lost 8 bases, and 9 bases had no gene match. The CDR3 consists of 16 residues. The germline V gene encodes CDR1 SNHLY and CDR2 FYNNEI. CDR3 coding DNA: TGTGCCAGCGGGGCCTTTAGCGGGGGGGTCACCGGGGAGCTGTTTTTT. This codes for CASGAFSGGVTGELFF.

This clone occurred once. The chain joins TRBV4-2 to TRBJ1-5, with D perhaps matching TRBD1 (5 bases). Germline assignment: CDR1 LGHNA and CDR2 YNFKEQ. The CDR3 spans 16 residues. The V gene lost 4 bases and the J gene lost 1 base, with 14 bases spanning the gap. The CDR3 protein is CASSLSPGSSNQPQHF. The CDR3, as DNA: TGTGCCAGCAGCCTTTCTCCAGGGTCCAGCAATCAGCCCCAGCATTTT.

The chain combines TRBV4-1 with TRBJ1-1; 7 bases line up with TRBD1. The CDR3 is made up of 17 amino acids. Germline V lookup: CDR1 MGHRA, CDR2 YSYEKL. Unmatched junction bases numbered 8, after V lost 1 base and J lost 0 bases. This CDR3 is CASSQATGRVMNTEAFF. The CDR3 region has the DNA TGCGCCAGCAGCCAAGCGACAGGGCGGGTGATGAACACTGAAGCTTTCTTT.

The CDR3 DNA reads TGTGCCAGCCGCCTCACAGGGGGCGCTGAAGCTTTCTTT. As protein: CASRLTGGAEAFF. V gene TRBV2 combines with J gene TRBJ1-1, with TRBD1 matching over 9 bases. The CDR3 spans 13 residues. Germline assignment: CDR1 SNHLY and CDR2 FYNNEI. V was clipped by 8 bases and J by 6 bases; unmatched bases: 7.

CDR3 DNA sequence: TGTGCCAGCAGTGTCGGGACAGGGGGCAGGAGCGAGACCCAGTACTTC. It encodes CASSVGTGGRSETQYF. This sequence joins TRBV2 and TRBJ2-5; 12 bases are shared with TRBD1. This CDR3 is 16 amino acids long. The J segment lost 5 bases and the V segment lost 4 bases, leaving 8 bases of the junction unmatched. Germline V gene sequence: CDR1 SNHLY, CDR2 FYNNEI.

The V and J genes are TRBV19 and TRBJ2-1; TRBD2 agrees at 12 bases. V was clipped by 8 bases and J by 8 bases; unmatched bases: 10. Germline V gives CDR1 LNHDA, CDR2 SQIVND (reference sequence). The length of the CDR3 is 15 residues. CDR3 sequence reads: CASRPLAGGRYEQFF. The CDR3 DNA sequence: TGTGCCAGTCGGCCTCTAGCGGGGGGGAGGTATGAGCAGTTCTTC.

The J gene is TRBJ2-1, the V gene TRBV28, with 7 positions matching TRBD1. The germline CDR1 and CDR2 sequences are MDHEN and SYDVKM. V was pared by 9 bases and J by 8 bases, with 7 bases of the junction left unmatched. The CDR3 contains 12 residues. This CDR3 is CASGQVEDEQFF. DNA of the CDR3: TGTGCCAGTGGACAGGTGGAAGATGAGCAGTTCTTC.

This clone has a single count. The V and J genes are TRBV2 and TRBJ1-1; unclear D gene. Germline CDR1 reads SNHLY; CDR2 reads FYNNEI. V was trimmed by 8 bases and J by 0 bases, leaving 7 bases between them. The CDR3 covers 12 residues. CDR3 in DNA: TGTGCCAGCTCCCTGTTGAACACTGAAGCTTTCTTT. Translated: CASSLLNTEAFF.